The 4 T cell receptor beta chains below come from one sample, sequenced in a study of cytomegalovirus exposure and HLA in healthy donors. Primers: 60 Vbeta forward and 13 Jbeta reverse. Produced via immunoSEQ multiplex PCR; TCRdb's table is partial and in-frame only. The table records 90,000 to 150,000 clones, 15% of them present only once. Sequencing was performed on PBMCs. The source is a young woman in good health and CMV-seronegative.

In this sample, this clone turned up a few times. In DNA, the CDR3 is TGTGCCATCAGTGAGATTAAACCTCAGGGGGCTAAGCAGTTCTTC. Protein product: CAISEIKPQGAKQFF. This chain joins TRBV10-3 and TRBJ2-1, with TRBD1 matching 8 bases. The germline V gene encodes CDR1 ENHRY and CDR2 SYGVKD. The CDR3 loop spans 15 amino acids. The junction had 11 bases not matched to a gene; V was cut back by 2 bases and J by 11 bases.

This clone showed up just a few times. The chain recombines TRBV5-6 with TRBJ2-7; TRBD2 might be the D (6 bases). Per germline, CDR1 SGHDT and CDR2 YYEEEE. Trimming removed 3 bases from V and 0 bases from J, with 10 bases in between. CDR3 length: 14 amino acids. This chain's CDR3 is CASSWGVSSYEQYF. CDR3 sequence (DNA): TGTGCCAGCAGCTGGGGGGTTAGCTCCTACGAGCAGTACTTC. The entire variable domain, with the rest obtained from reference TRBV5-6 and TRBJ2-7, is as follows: DAGVTQSPTHLIKTRGQQVTLRCSPKSGHDTVSWYQQALGQGPQFIFQYYEEEERQRGNFPDRFSGHQFPNYSSELNVNALLLGDSALYLCASSWGVSSYEQYFGPGTRLTVT.

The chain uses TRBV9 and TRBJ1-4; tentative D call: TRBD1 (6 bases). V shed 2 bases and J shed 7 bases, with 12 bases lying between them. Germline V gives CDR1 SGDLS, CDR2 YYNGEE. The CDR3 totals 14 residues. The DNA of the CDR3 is TGTGCCAGCAGCGTTTCAGGGGCTGGTGAAAAACTGTTTTTT. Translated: CASSVSGAGEKLFF.

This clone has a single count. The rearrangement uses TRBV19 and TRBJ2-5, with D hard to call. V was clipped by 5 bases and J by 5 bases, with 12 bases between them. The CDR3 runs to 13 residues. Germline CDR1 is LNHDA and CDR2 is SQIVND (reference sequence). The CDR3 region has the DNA TGTGCCAGTAGTCCTGACCGGCGGGAGACCCAGTACTTC. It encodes CASSPDRRETQYF.